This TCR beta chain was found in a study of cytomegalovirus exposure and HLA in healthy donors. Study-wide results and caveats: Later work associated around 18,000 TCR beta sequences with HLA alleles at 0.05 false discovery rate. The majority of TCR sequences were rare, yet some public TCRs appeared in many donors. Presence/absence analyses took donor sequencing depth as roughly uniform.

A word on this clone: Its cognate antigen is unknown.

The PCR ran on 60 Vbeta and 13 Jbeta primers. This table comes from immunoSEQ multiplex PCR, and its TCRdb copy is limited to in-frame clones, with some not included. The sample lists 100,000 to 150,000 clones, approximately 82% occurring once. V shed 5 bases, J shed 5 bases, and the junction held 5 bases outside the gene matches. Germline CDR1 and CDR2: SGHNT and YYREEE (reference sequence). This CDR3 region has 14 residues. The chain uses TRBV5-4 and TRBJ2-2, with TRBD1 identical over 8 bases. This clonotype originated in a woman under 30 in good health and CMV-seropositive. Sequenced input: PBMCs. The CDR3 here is CASRGQGGTGELFF. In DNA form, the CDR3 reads TGTGCCAGCAGAGGACAGGGCGGGACCGGGGAGCTGTTTTTT.